This T cell receptor beta chain is drawn from a study of blood T cell repertoires in COVID-19. At the level of the study: Specimens from acute and convalescent COVID-19 originated in the United States, Italy and Spain.

Clones were sequenced by immunoSEQ multiplex PCR, and TCRdb holds only the in-frame ones, with some missing. The repertoire has roughly 180,000 clones, almost 80% of them found once; the top ten carry 15% to 20%. Trimming stripped 1 base from V and 5 bases from J, with 17 bases between. This CDR3 comprises 15 residues. Germline assignment: CDR1 GTSNPN and CDR2 SVGIG (reference sequence). Sequencing used peripheral blood. The sequence derives from a man aged 55 to 70 with active or convalescent COVID-19. V gene TRBV30 combines with J gene TRBJ1-1; maybe TRBD1 (6 bases). The CDR3 sequence is CAWSAPWGGRTEAFF. CDR3 DNA: TGTGCCTGGAGTGCCCCGTGGGGGGGGCGAACTGAAGCTTTCTTT.